This T cell receptor (beta chain) derives from a study of blood T cell repertoires in COVID-19. This CDR3 contains 16 residues. Trimming cost V 4 bases and J 3 bases, with 15 bases left between them. Germline V lookup: CDR1 LNHDA, CDR2 SQIVND (reference sequence). Measured with immunoSEQ multiplex PCR; TCRdb has only the in-frame clones, and not every one. The table lists under 80,000 clones, about 83% of them singletons. The sequence came from a man aged 80 or over with acute or convalescent COVID-19. Source material: peripheral blood. This chain links TRBV19 with TRBJ2-2; possibly TRBD1 for D (6 bases). CDR3 bases: TGTGCCAGTAGTAAAATATCGACAGGTTACACCGGGGAGCTGTTTTTT. This translates into CASSKISTGYTGELFF.